This TCR beta chain was documented in a study of T cell responses to AZD1222 COVID-19 vaccine. Overall study context: Second-dose recipients at about 4 or about 12 weeks were treated as one pooled group. General observations from the study: Unmutated variant regions are reportedly targeted by nearly half of spike-specific TCRs. It should be noted that donors were predominantly white British and more often female, and clonal diversity was possibly underestimated. Distributed over spike, vaccine-associated CD4 TCRs predominated at 160-218 and 743-854.

Notes on this clone: Its antigen is currently unknown.

The data were produced by immunoSEQ multiplex PCR, yet TCRdb's version contains in-frame clones alone and is incomplete. Here the sample spans 150,000 to 200,000 clones, about 90% being singletons. The J segment lost 8 bases and the V segment lost 3 bases, leaving 12 bases of the junction unmatched. Germline lookup yields CDR1 LNHDA and CDR2 SQIVND (reference sequence). This CDR3 region has 15 residues. This clonotype was sampled from an adult in good health. Sequencing was performed on peripheral blood, taken on day 0 of AZD1222 vaccination. This chain connects TRBV19 to TRBJ2-7; 8 bases are shared with TRBD1. CDR3 DNA: TGTGCCAGTAGTATCAAAGGGACAGGAGGCTCCCAGCAGTACTTC. Translation gives CASSIKGTGGSQQYF.